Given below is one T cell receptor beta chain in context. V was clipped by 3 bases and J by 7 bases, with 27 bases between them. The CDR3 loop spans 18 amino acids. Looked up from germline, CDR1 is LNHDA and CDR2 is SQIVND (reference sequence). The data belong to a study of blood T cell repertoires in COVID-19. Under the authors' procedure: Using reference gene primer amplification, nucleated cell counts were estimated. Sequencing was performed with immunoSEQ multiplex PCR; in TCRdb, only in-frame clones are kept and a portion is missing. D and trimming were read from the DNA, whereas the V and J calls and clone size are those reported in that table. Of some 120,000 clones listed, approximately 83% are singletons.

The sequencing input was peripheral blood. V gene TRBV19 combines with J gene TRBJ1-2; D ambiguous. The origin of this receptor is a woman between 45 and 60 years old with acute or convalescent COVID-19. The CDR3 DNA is TGTGCCAGTAGTATGACGAGACTAGGCAGCTCGGAGTATATTGGCTACACCTTC. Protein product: CASSMTRLGSSEYIGYTF.